The sequence of this T cell receptor (beta chain) was determined in a study of blood T cell repertoires in COVID-19. Study-wide context: The United States, Italy and Spain provided the acute and convalescent COVID-19 samples. Sources were T cells, B-cell-depleted T cells, or PBMCs; the material itself was cDNA or gDNA.

How the authors handled the data: Nucleated cell number was recorded as an estimate derived from reference gene primer amplification. The data were produced by immunoSEQ multiplex PCR, yet TCRdb's version contains in-frame clones alone and is incomplete. V and J calls and clone size are given by that table; D and trimming were obtained from the DNA. The sample records under 200,000 clones, about four fifths being singletons. From germline, CDR1 is SGHTA and CDR2 FQGTGA. After removal of 5 bases from V and 8 bases from J, the junction contained 10 bases not matched to a gene. CDR3 length: 17 residues.

Sequencing input: peripheral blood. The genes are TRBV7-3 and TRBJ2-1; 15 bases are shared with TRBD2. The receptor's source is a woman in her sixties with COVID-19, enrolled during active disease. The CDR3 bases are TGTGCCAGCAGCCCTCCCCGGACTAGCGGGAGGGCCTATGAGCAGTTCTTC. Translating gives CASSPPRTSGRAYEQFF. Based on the CDR3 plus reference TRBV7-3 and TRBJ2-1, the full variable domain is GAGVSQTPSNKVTEKGKYVELRCDPISGHTALYWYRQSLGQGPEFLIYFQGTGAADDSGLPNDRFFAVRPEGSVSTLKIQRTERGDSAVYLCASSPPRTSGRAYEQFFGPGTRLTVL.